This T cell receptor beta chain was captured by sequencing in a study of T cells in Graves' hyperthyroidism and ophthalmopathy. The CDR3 runs 14 residues. With 3 bases clipped from V and 7 bases from J, the junction kept 4 bases outside the gene matches. In germline, CDR1 is LNHDA, CDR2 SQIVND (reference sequence). Note on this clonotype: The antigen is unknown.

TCR beta CDR3 regions were amplified from RNA. A first-round RT-PCR of the TCR CDR3 used the HTBI primer set. TCRdb redid the calling of the multiplex PCR reads with MiXCR, one entry per CDR3 protein. The table shows approximately 600,000 distinct CDR3 sequences, with about 15% occurring only once. The authors obtained PBMCs from 10 ml of fresh peripheral blood. General study points: Most thyroid clonotypes that were expanded above 0.001 also turned up in blood.

The chain uses TRBV19 and TRBJ2-4; 9 bases align to TRBD1. The sample was blood. This TCR was sampled from a woman in her thirties or forties with Graves' ophthalmopathy. Here the CDR3 reads CASSMTGGENIQYF. The CDR3 region has the DNA TGTGCCAGTAGTATGACAGGGGGGGAGAACATTCAGTACTTC.